This TCR beta chain was identified during a study of OX40 agonist ivuxolimab in advanced cancers. Study information: Three patients, one with hepatocellular carcinoma and two with cutaneous melanoma, achieved partial responses.

The assay was immunoSEQ multiplex PCR, and TCRdb's table has in-frame clones only and misses some. The data show around 100,000 clones, roughly 90% seen once. A word on this clone: Its antigen is not identified.

Researchers took blood at baseline, on cycle 4 day 1, and on cycle 7 day 1. Trimming left V 5 bases short and J 9 bases short, with 22 bases between. In germline, CDR1 is SGHTA, CDR2 FQGNSA. The CDR3 loop spans 15 amino acids. Study-wide results and caveats: Expanded peripheral T cells had an undetermined antigen specificity.

The TCR comes from an adult with an advanced solid tumor such as melanoma, head and neck, liver or kidney cancer. This chain joins TRBV7-2 and TRBJ1-2; D remains unclear. Sequenced here: CD4+ or CD8+ T cells sorted from blood, sampled in a trial of the OX40 agonist ivuxolimab. CDR3 coding DNA: TGTGCCAGCAGCGCCAAGCGGGCCCTGGTAGTTAGCTACACCTTC. Translating gives CASSAKRALVVSYTF.